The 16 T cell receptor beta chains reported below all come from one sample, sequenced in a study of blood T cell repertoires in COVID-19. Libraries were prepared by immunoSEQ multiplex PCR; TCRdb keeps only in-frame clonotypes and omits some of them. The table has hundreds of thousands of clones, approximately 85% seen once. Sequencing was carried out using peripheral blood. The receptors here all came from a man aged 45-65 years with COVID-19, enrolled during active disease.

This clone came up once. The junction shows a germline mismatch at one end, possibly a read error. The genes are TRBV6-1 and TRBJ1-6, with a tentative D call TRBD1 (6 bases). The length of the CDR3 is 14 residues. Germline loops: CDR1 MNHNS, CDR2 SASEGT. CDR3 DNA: TGTGCCAGCAGAGAAGGGACACCAAATTCACCCCTCCACTTT. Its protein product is CASREGTPNSPLHF.

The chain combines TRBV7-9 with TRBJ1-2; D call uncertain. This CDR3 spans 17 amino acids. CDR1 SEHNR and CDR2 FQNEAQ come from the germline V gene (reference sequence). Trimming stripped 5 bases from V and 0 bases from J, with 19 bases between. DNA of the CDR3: TGTGCCAGCAGCCCCGAACAAGTTTGGCCAGCTAACTATGGCTACACCTTC. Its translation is CASSPEQVWPANYGYTF.

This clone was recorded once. The CDR3 coding sequence is TGTGCCAGCAGCCGTAGAAGCTCTGGGGCCAACGTCCTGACTTTC. This sequence encodes CASSRRSSGANVLTF. This chain connects TRBV7-2 to TRBJ2-6; D unclear. V lost 5 bases and J 0 bases, leaving 8 bases between the germline ends. The CDR3 is made up of 15 amino acids. Germline assignment: CDR1 SGHTA and CDR2 FQGNSA.

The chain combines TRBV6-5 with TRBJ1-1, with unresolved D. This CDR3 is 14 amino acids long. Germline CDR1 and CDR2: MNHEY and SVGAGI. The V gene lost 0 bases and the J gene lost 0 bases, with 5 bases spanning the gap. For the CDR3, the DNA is TGTGCCAGCAGTTACTCGATAGTGAACACTGAAGCTTTCTTT. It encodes CASSYSIVNTEAFF.

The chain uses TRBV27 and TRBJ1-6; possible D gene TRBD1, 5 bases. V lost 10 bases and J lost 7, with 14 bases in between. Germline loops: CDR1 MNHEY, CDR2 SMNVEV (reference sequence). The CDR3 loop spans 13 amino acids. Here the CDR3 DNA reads TGTGCCACCACGAAGGGGATAAATTCACCCCTCCACTTT. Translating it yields CATTKGINSPLHF.

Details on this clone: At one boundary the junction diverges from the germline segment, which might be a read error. The CDR3 coding sequence is TGTGCTAGCAGCTACGGAGACGGGGGGCAAGAGACCCAGTACTTC. This sequence encodes CASSYGDGGQETQYF. The chain is built from TRBV7-7 and TRBJ2-5; 7 nucleotides agree with TRBD2. The V gene's germline CDR1 is SSHAT and CDR2 FNYEAQ (reference sequence). The length of the CDR3 is 15 residues.

The CDR3: CASSLSFTGSSGNTIYF. CDR3 sequence (DNA): TGTGCCAGCAGCTTAAGCTTCACAGGGAGCTCTGGAAACACCATATATTTT. This chain links TRBV11-2 with TRBJ1-3; D is perhaps TRBD1 (6 bases). The CDR3 sequence is 17 residues long. From germline, CDR1 is SGHAT and CDR2 FQNNGV. V lost 2 bases to trimming and J lost 0 bases, with 14 bases between them. Combining the CDR3 with reference TRBV11-2 and TRBJ1-3 gives the whole variable domain EAGVAQSPRYKIIEKRQSVAFWCNPISGHATLYWYQQILGQGPKLLIQFQNNGVVDDSQLPKDRFSAERLKGVDSTLKIQPAKLEDSAVYLCASSLSFTGSSGNTIYFGEGSWLTVV.

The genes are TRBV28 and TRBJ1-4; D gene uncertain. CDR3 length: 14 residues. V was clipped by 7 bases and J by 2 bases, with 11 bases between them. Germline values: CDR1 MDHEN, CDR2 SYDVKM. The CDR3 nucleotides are TGTGCCAGCACCGGGTCGTTTACTAATGAAAAACTGTTTTTT. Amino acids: CASTGSFTNEKLFF. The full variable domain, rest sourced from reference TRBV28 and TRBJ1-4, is DVKVTQSSRYLVKRTGEKVFLECVQDMDHENMFWYRQDPGLGLRLIYFSYDVKMKEKGDIPEGYSVSREKKERFSLILESASTNQTSMYLCASTGSFTNEKLFFGSGTQLSVL.

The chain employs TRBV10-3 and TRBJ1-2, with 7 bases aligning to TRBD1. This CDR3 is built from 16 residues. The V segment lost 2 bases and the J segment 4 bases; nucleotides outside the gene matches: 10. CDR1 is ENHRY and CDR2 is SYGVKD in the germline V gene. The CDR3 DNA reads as TGTGCCATCAGTGAGAGAGGGGGCCGCGGCGGCTATGGCTACACCTTC. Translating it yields CAISERGGRGGYGYTF.

CDR3 protein: CASSRASGNTIYF. CDR3 DNA: TGTGCCAGCAGCCGAGCCTCTGGAAACACCATATATTTT. The V and J genes are TRBV3-1 (or the pseudogene TRBV3-2) and TRBJ1-3, with D uncertain. Between the trimmed V and J ends, which lost 4 bases and 0 bases, there was a span of 4 bases. Germline-derived CDR1 and CDR2 are LGHDT and YNNKEL (reference sequence). This CDR3 has 13 residues.

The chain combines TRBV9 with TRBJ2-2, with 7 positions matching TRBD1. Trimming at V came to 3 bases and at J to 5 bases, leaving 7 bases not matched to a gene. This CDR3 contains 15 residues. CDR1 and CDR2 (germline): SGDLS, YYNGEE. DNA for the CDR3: TGTGCCAGCAGCGATCCGGGACAGTCGACCGGGGAGCTGTTTTTT. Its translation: CASSDPGQSTGELFF.

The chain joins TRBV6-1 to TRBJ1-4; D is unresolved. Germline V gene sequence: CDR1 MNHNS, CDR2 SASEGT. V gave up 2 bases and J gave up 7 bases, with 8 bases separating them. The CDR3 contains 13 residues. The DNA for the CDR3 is TGTGCCAGCAGTGAACAGGTCTTTGAAAAACTGTTTTTT. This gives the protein CASSEQVFEKLFF.

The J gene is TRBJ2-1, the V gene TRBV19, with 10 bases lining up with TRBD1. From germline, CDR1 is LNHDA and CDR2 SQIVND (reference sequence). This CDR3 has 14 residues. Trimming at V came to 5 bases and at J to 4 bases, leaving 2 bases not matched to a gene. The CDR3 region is CASSLGQGYNEQFF. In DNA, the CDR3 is TGTGCCAGTAGTTTGGGACAGGGGTACAATGAGCAGTTCTTC.

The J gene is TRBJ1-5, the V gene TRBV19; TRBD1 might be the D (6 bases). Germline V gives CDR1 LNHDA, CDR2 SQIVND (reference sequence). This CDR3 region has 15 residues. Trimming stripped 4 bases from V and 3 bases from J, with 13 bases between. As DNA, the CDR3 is TGTGCCAGTAGTACAGGCAGGGGATACAATCAGCCCCAGCATTTT. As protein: CASSTGRGYNQPQHF.

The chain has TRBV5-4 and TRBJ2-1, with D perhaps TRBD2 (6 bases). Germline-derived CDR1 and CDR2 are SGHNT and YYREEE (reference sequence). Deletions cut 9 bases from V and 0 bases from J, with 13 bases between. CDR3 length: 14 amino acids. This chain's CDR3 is CATGDLNSYNEQFF. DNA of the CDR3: TGTGCCACCGGGGACTTGAACTCCTACAATGAGCAGTTCTTC.

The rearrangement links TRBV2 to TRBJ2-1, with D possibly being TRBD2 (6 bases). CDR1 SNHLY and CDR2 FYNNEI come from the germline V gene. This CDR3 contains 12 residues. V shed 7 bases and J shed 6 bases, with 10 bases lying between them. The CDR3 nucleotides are TGTGCCAGCACCCCTAGCGCCAATGAGCAGTTCTTC. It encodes CASTPSANEQFF.